These T cell receptor beta chains were read from a single sample in a study of cytomegalovirus exposure and HLA in healthy donors. The data were produced by immunoSEQ multiplex PCR, yet TCRdb's version contains in-frame clones alone and is incomplete. Of just over 70,000 clones listed, about 74% were seen once; the top ten hold more than 9.5%. The sequencing input was PBMCs. The receptors were gathered from a human donor in good health. Each CDR3 is given with its conserved first and last residue. Fields, in order: D gene, J gene, V gene, clone size, CDR3 protein, CDR3 DNA. A D gene is named only where the DNA matches it firmly. Only part of the rows carry a size: once, few, many, or a class if the clone is expanded.

. | TRBJ2-5 | TRBV9 | few | CASSAPLFPGHFQETQYF | TGTGCCAGCAGCGCCCCTCTTTTCCCGGGACACTTCCAAGAGACCCAGTACTTC
TRBD2 | TRBJ2-1 | TRBV18 | . | CASSPTIAGGPSEQFF | TGTGCCAGCTCACCGACGATAGCGGGAGGGCCGAGTGAGCAGTTCTTC
TRBD1 | TRBJ1-2 | TRBV7-9 | medium-sized | CASSKRDRGPYYGYTF | TGTGCCAGCAGCAAGCGGGACAGGGGTCCCTACTATGGCTACACCTTC
TRBD1 | TRBJ1-2 | TRBV9 | few | CASSVGGTGVYGYTF | TGTGCCAGCAGCGTAGGTGGGACAGGGGTCTATGGCTACACCTTC
. | TRBJ1-1 | TRBV7-3 | . | CASRQSLNTEAFF | TGTGCCAGCAGGCAGTCCTTGAACACTGAAGCTTTCTTT
. | TRBJ2-7 | TRBV11-1 | . | CASSSEPREQYF | TGTGCCAGCAGCTCGGAGCCTCGCGAGCAGTACTTC
TRBD1 | TRBJ1-5 | TRBV2 | . | CASDRGSNQPQHF | TGTGCCAGCGACAGGGGGAGCAATCAGCCCCAGCATTTT
TRBD1 | TRBJ2-7 | TRBV9 | . | CASSGSPLGTGVREQYF | TGTGCCAGCAGCGGAAGCCCACTCGGGACAGGGGTTAGGGAGCAGTACTTC
TRBD1 | TRBJ1-1 | TRBV5-6 | . | CASSGSGGRDVSTEAFF | TGTGCCAGCAGCGGTTCAGGGGGGCGTGATGTGAGCACTGAAGCTTTCTTT
TRBD1 | TRBJ2-5 | TRBV19 | . | CASSSGTGEQETQYF | TGTGCCAGTAGTTCGGGGACAGGGGAGCAAGAGACCCAGTACTTC
. | TRBJ2-5 | TRBV7-2 | . | CASSLAGRETQYF | TGTGCCAGCAGCTTAGCAGGGAGAGAGACCCAGTACTTC
TRBD2 | TRBJ2-3 | TRBV30 | few | CAWSSAGGRADTQYF | TGTGCCTGGAGTTCGGCGGGAGGAAGGGCAGATACGCAGTATTTT
TRBD1 | TRBJ2-5 | TRBV6-1 | . | CASSGGQLQETQYF | TGTGCCAGCAGTGGGGGACAGTTACAAGAGACCCAGTACTTC
TRBD2 | TRBJ2-1 | TRBV6-5 | few | CASSLAGASYNEQFF | TGTGCCAGCAGTCTAGCGGGAGCTTCCTACAATGAGCAGTTCTTC
. | TRBJ1-2 | TRBV13 | . | CASSLAVEGGYTF | TGTGCCAGCAGCTTAGCCGTCGAGGGAGGCTACACCTTC
TRBD1 | TRBJ1-5 | TRBV19 | few | CASSGRDRGSNQPQHF | TGTGCCAGTAGTGGCCGGGACAGGGGTAGCAATCAGCCCCAGCATTTT
TRBD1 | TRBJ2-2 | TRBV7-9 | . | CASSLQQGIGELFF | TGTGCCAGCAGCTTACAACAGGGGATAGGGGAGCTGTTTTTT
TRBD2 | TRBJ2-7 | TRBV29-1 | . | CSAPSGSSSYEQYF | TGCAGCGCTCCTAGCGGGTCCAGCTCCTACGAGCAGTACTTC
. | TRBJ2-2 | TRBV5-1 | once | CASSLTSLNTGELFF | TGCGCCAGCAGCTTGACTAGCCTGAACACCGGGGAGCTGTTTTTT
. | TRBJ2-3 | TRBV5-1 | once | CASSFGWGADTQYF | TGCGCCAGCAGCTTCGGCTGGGGGGCAGATACGCAGTATTTT
. | TRBJ1-2 | TRBV5-8 | . | CASRDKRLANYGYTF | TGTGCCAGCCGGGACAAGAGATTAGCTAACTATGGCTACACCTTC
TRBD2 | TRBJ2-7 | TRBV4-1 | . | CASSPGLANEQYF | TGCGCCAGCAGTCCGGGACTAGCGAACGAGCAGTACTTC
TRBD1 | TRBJ2-7 | TRBV27 | once | CASSLSSGTGAGEQYF | TGTGCCAGCAGTCTCTCCTCCGGGACAGGGGCCGGCGAGCAGTACTTC
TRBD1 | TRBJ2-2 | TRBV12-5 | few | CASGPRGTGGTGELFF | TGTGCTAGTGGTCCTCGCGGGACAGGTGGCACCGGGGAGCTGTTTTTT
TRBD1 | TRBJ1-3 | TRBV6-5 | . | CASSYASTGGGNTIYF | TGTGCCAGCAGTTACGCTTCGACAGGGGGAGGAAACACCATATATTTT
. | TRBJ2-7 | TRBV7-8 | few | CASSLGEPSSYEQYF | TGTGCCAGCAGCTTAGGCGAACCGAGCTCCTACGAGCAGTACTTC
. | TRBJ2-1 | TRBV2 | . | CASTRIDEQFF | TGTGCCAGCACCAGAATCGATGAGCAGTTCTTC
. | TRBJ2-7 | TRBV29-1 | . | CSVVTGGAYEQYF | TGCAGCGTCGTAACAGGGGGGGCCTACGAGCAGTACTTC
. | TRBJ1-5 | TRBV9 | . | CASSVEGDPNQPQHF | TGTGCCAGCAGCGTAGAGGGGGACCCAAATCAGCCCCAGCATTTT
TRBD2 | TRBJ2-3 | TRBV7-3 | few | CASSPPPASGTRDTQYF | TGTGCCAGCAGCCCACCGCCAGCTAGCGGGACAAGGGATACGCAGTATTTT
TRBD1 | TRBJ1-1 | TRBV9 | . | CASSEDRYTEAFF | TGTGCCAGCAGCGAGGACAGGTACACTGAAGCTTTCTTT
. | TRBJ2-7 | TRBV4-1 | once | CASSQEEGAREQYF | TGCGCCAGCAGCCAAGAAGAGGGAGCCCGGGAGCAGTACTTC
. | TRBJ2-1 | TRBV7-9 | . | CASSLGWAGAYNEQFF | TGTGCCAGCAGCTTAGGGTGGGCAGGGGCCTACAATGAGCAGTTCTTC
. | TRBJ2-5 | TRBV19 | . | CASSIQGGETQYF | TGTGCCAGTAGTATACAGGGTGGAGAGACCCAGTACTTC
. | TRBJ2-7 | TRBV7-8 | . | CASSTGMNYEQYF | TGTGCCAGCAGCACCGGGATGAATTACGAGCAGTACTTC
TRBD2 | TRBJ2-1 | TRBV15 | . | CATSRDAGVNEQFF | TGTGCCACCAGCAGAGATGCGGGAGTCAATGAGCAGTTCTTC
. | TRBJ1-5 | TRBV6-1 | . | CASSEFNTAGNQPQHF | TGTGCCAGCAGTGAATTTAATACGGCAGGGAATCAGCCCCAGCATTTT
TRBD1 | TRBJ1-5 | TRBV5-1 | . | CASSPGTGDQPQHF | TGCGCCAGCAGCCCTGGGACAGGGGATCAGCCCCAGCATTTT
. | TRBJ2-1 | TRBV6-5 | . | CASSHKGVSYNEQFF | TGTGCCAGCAGTCATAAGGGGGTCTCCTACAATGAGCAGTTCTTC
TRBD2 | TRBJ2-7 | TRBV18 | . | CASSLTSGAYEQYF | TGTGCCAGCTCACTGACTAGCGGCGCCTACGAGCAGTACTTC
. | TRBJ2-3 | TRBV27 | . | CASRTTSTDTQYF | TGTGCCAGCAGGACTACGAGCACAGATACGCAGTATTTT
TRBD2 | TRBJ2-3 | TRBV5-1 | . | CASSYSGRVTDTQYF | TGCGCCAGCAGTTATAGCGGGAGGGTCACAGATACGCAGTATTTT
. | TRBJ1-5 | TRBV19 | . | CASSIEPGNQPQHF | TGTGCCAGTAGTATAGAACCAGGCAATCAGCCCCAGCATTTT
TRBD2 | TRBJ2-2 | TRBV7-8 | . | CASSLLAGPRNTGELFF | TGTGCCAGCAGCTTACTAGCGGGCCCGCGAAACACCGGGGAGCTGTTTTTT
TRBD2 | TRBJ2-4 | TRBV4-1 | . | CASSPWLAGTLAKNIQYF | TGCGCCAGCAGCCCATGGCTAGCGGGAACTCTAGCCAAAAACATTCAGTACTTC
. | TRBJ1-5 | TRBV29-1 | . | CSVEQGVNQPQHF | TGCAGCGTTGAACAGGGCGTCAATCAGCCCCAGCATTTT
TRBD2 | TRBJ2-1 | TRBV7-8 | . | CASNLAGGPYNEQFF | TGTGCCAGCAACCTAGCGGGAGGTCCTTACAATGAGCAGTTCTTC
. | TRBJ2-7 | TRBV25-1 | few | CASSESQGTYEQYF | TGTGCCAGCAGTGAATCTCAGGGGACCTACGAGCAGTACTTC
. | TRBJ2-2 | TRBV5-4 | . | CASRIDSLDGELFF | TGTGCCAGCAGGATTGACAGTTTAGACGGGGAGCTGTTTTTT
. | TRBJ1-6 | TRBV12-5 | . | CASANHNSPLHF | TGTGCTAGTGCAAATCATAATTCACCCCTCCACTTT
TRBD2 | TRBJ2-7 | TRBV5-1 | . | CASSLKLADYEQYF | TGCGCCAGCAGCTTGAAACTAGCGGACTACGAGCAGTACTTC
TRBD2 | TRBJ2-7 | TRBV2 | . | CASRYPTAGPSSYEQYF | TGTGCCAGCAGATACCCCACAGCGGGACCAAGCTCCTACGAGCAGTACTTC
TRBD1 | TRBJ1-5 | TRBV28 | . | CASRKQGASNQPQHF | TGTGCCAGCAGAAAGCAGGGGGCGAGCAATCAGCCCCAGCATTTT
TRBD1 | TRBJ1-2 | TRBV27 | . | CASSITKDRGLNYGYTF | TGTGCCAGCAGCATTACGAAGGACAGGGGACTCAACTATGGCTACACCTTC
TRBD1 | TRBJ1-5 | TRBV2 | . | CASRGQGGWQPQHF | TGTGCCAGCAGGGGACAGGGAGGATGGCAGCCCCAGCATTTT
. | TRBJ2-7 | TRBV6-6 | . | CASSYSGGEAEQYF | TGTGCCAGCAGTTACTCGGGGGGAGAGGCCGAGCAGTACTTC
. | TRBJ1-1 | TRBV6-6 | few | CASRDDDSDTEAFF | TGTGCCAGCAGAGATGATGACAGTGACACTGAAGCTTTCTTT
. | TRBJ1-4 | TRBV30 | . | CAWSQGFHYEKLFF | TGTGCCTGGAGTCAGGGCTTTCACTATGAAAAACTGTTTTTT